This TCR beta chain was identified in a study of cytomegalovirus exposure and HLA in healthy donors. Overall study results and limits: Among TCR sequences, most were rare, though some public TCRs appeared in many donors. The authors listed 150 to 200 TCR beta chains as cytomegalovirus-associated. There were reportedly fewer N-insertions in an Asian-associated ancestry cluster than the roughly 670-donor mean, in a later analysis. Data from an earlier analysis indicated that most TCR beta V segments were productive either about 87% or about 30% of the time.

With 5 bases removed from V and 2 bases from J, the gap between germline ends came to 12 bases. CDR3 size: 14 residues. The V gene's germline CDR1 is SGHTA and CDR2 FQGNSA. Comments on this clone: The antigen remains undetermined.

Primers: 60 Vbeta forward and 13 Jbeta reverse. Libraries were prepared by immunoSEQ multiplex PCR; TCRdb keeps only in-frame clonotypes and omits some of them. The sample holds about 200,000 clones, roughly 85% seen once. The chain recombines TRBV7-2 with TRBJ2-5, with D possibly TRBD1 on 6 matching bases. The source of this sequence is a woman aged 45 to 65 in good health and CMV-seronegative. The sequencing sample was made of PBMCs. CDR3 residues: CASSRQGLQETQYF. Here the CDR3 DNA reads TGTGCCAGCAGCCGCCAGGGGCTTCAAGAGACCCAGTACTTC. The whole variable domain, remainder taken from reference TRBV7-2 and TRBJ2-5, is GAGVSQSPSNKVTEKGKDVELRCDPISGHTALYWYRQSLGQGLEFLIYFQGNSAPDKSGLPSDRFSAERTGGSVSTLTIQRTQQEDSAVYLCASSRQGLQETQYFGPGTRLLVL.